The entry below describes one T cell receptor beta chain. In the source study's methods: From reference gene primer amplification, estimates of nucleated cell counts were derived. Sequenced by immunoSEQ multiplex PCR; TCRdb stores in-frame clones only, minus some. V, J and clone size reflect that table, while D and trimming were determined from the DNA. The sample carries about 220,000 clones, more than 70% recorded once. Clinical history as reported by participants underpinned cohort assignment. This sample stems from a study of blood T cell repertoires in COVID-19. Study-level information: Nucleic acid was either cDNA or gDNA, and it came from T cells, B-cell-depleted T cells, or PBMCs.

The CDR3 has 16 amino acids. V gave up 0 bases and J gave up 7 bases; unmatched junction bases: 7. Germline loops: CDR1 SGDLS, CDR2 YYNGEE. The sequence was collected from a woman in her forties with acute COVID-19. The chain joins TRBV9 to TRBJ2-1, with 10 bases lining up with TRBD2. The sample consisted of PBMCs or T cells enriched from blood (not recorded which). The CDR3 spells CASSVDGSGRRNEQFF. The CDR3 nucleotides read TGTGCCAGCAGCGTAGATGGTAGCGGGAGGAGGAATGAGCAGTTCTTC.